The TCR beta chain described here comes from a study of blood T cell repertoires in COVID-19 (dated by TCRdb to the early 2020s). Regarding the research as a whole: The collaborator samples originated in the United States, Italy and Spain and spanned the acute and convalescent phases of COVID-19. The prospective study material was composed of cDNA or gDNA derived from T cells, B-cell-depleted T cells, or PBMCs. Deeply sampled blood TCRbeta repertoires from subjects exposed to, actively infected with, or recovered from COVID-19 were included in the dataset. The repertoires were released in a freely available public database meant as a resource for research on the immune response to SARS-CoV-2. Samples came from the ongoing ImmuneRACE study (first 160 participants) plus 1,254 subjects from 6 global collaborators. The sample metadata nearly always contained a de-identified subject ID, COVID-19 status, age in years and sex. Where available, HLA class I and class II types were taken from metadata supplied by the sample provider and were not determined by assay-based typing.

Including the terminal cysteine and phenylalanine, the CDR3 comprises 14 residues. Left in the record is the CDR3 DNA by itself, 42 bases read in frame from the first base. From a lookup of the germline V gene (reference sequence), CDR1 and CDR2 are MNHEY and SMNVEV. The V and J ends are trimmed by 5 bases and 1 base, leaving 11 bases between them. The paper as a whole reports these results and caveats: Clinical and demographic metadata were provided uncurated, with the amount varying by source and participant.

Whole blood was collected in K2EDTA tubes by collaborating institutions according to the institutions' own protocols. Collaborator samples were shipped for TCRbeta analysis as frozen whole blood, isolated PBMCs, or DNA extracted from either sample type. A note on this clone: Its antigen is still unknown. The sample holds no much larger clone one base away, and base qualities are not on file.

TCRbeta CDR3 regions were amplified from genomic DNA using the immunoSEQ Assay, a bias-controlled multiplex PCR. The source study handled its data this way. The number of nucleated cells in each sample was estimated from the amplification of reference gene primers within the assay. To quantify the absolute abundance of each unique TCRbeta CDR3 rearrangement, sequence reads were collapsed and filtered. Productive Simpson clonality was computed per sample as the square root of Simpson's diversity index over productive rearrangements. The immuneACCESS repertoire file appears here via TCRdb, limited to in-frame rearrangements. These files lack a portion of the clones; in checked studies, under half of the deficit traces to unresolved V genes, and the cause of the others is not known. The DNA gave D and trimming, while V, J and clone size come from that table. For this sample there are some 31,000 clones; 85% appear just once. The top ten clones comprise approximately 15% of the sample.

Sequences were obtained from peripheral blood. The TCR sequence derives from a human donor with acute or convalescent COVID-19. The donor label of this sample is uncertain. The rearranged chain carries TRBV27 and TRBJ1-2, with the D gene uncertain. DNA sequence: TGTGCCAGCAGTCGTTTAGGGAGTAACTATGGCTACACCTTC. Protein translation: CASSRLGSNYGYTF.